The 18 T cell receptor beta chains presented below share a single source sample, sequenced in a study of blood T cell repertoires in COVID-19. Profiled with immunoSEQ multiplex PCR; TCRdb holds only in-frame clones, not every one. Altogether tens of thousands of clones are present, about 70% being singletons, with the ten largest covering 8.8%. The sequenced sample was peripheral blood. These receptors came from a woman in her 70s with acute or convalescent COVID-19.

The rearrangement uses TRBV29-1 and TRBJ2-2; D uncertain. The germline V gene encodes CDR1 SQVTM and CDR2 ANQGSEA. Trimming pared 6 bases from V and 2 bases from J, leaving 10 bases between. The length of the CDR3 is 13 residues. DNA for the CDR3: TGCAGCGTGGCAGATCCCAACACCGGGGAGCTGTTTTTT. Its translation: CSVADPNTGELFF.

This clone was seen once. This chain links TRBV5-4 with TRBJ2-7, with TRBD1 matching 9 bases. CDR1 and CDR2 from the germline V gene are SGHNT and YYREEE (reference sequence). V was pared by 0 bases and J by 7 bases, with 8 bases of the junction left unmatched. The CDR3 is 15 amino acids. The CDR3 sequence is CASSLEPGQGEEQYF. The CDR3, as DNA: TGTGCCAGCAGCTTGGAACCGGGACAGGGTGAAGAGCAGTACTTC.

The J gene is TRBJ2-7, the V gene TRBV10-3, with 8 bases that match TRBD1. Unmatched junction bases numbered 9, after V lost 6 bases and J lost 5 bases. Per germline, CDR1 ENHRY and CDR2 SYGVKD. The CDR3 has 14 amino acids. CDR3 protein: CAIREGQAVDEQYF. CDR3 coding DNA: TGTGCCATCAGGGAGGGACAGGCGGTGGACGAGCAGTACTTC.

In this sample, this clone turned up many times. The chain recombines TRBV23-1 with TRBJ1-2, with 7 positions matching TRBD1. TRBV23-1 counts as an open reading frame of uncertain function. Trimming at V came to 2 bases and at J to 4 bases, leaving 4 bases not matched to a gene. CDR3 length: 14 amino acids. CDR3 sequence: CASSQRGQLYGYTF. CDR3 DNA sequence: TGCGCCAGCAGTCAAAGGGGACAGCTCTATGGCTACACCTTC.

This clone showed up many times. This rearrangement joins TRBV5-4 to TRBJ1-5, with a tentative D call TRBD1 (5 bases). The CDR3 has 15 residues. V lost 1 base to trimming and J lost 3 bases, with 11 bases between them. CDR1 SGHNT and CDR2 YYREEE come from the germline V gene (reference sequence). The CDR3 region is CASSLNGGINQPQHF. DNA for the CDR3: TGTGCCAGCAGCTTGAACGGGGGGATCAATCAGCCCCAGCATTTT.

The J gene is TRBJ1-3, the V gene TRBV5-8, with TRBD1 as a possible D gene (5 bases). Germline-derived CDR1 and CDR2 are SGHTS and YDEGEE. CDR3 length: 18 amino acids. The germline V and J ends were trimmed by 4 bases and 0 bases, with 20 bases remaining between them. CDR3 DNA sequence: TGTGCCAGCAGCCCAGCCCCGACTGGGGGGGACTCTGGAAACACCATATATTTT. As protein: CASSPAPTGGDSGNTIYF. Drawing the rest from reference TRBV5-8 and TRBJ1-3, the complete variable domain is EAGVTQSPTHLIKTRGQQATLRCSPISGHTSVYWYQQALGLGLQFLLWYDEGEERNRGNFPPRFSGRQFPNYSSELNVNALELEDSALYLCASSPAPTGGDSGNTIYFGEGSWLTVV.

The chain links TRBV15 to TRBJ1-6, with TRBD1 as a possible D gene (5 bases). The V gene's germline CDR1 is LNHNV and CDR2 YYDKDF (reference sequence). This CDR3 is 14 amino acids long. V lost 1 base to trimming and J lost 8 bases, with 9 bases between them. CDR3 amino acids: CATSRARDYSPLHF. DNA of the CDR3: TGTGCCACCAGCAGAGCCCGGGACTATTCACCCCTCCACTTT.

This chain connects TRBV5-1 to TRBJ2-5, with a possible D match to TRBD1 (6 bases). This CDR3 is built from 14 residues. CDR1 is SGHRS, CDR2 YFSETQ, per germline. V lost 2 bases and J lost 0, with 8 bases in between. The CDR3 coding sequence is TGCGCCAGCAGCTTCCGGACAGACCAAGAGACCCAGTACTTC. It yields the protein CASSFRTDQETQYF.

The chain has TRBV29-1 and TRBJ1-2; 10 nucleotides line up with TRBD1. Germline-derived CDR1 and CDR2 are SQVTM and ANQGSEA. With 6 bases clipped from V and 6 bases from J, the junction kept 1 base outside the gene matches. The CDR3 contains 11 residues. The CDR3 DNA reads as TGCAGCGTGGACAGGGGGAATGGCTACACCTTC. Encoded protein: CSVDRGNGYTF.

The chain employs TRBV5-5 and TRBJ1-2; D is ambiguous. In germline, CDR1 is SGHKS, CDR2 YYEKEE (reference sequence). This CDR3 has 13 residues. The V end lost 2 bases, the J end lost 1 base, and 6 bases lay between the germline ends. The CDR3 is CASSFEGNYGYTF. CDR3 bases: TGTGCCAGCAGCTTCGAGGGTAACTATGGCTACACCTTC.

The CDR3 reads CASSDGGRSGSGANVLTF. Here the CDR3 DNA reads TGTGCCAGTAGTGACGGAGGGAGATCAGGCTCTGGGGCCAACGTCCTGACTTTC. V gene TRBV19 combines with J gene TRBJ2-6; D is possibly TRBD2 (6 bases). The V end lost 5 bases, the J end lost 0 bases, and 17 bases lay between the germline ends. The CDR3 length is 18 residues. Germline V gene data show CDR1 as LNHDA and CDR2 as SQIVND (reference sequence). The entire variable domain, with the rest obtained from reference TRBV19 and TRBJ2-6, is as follows: DGGITQSPKYLFRKEGQNVTLSCEQNLNHDAMYWYRQDPGQGLRLIYYSQIVNDFQKGDIAEGYSVSREKKESFPLTVTSAQKNPTAFYLCASSDGGRSGSGANVLTFGAGSRLTVL.

This rearrangement joins TRBV5-4 to TRBJ2-2; D unresolved. Germline lookup yields CDR1 SGHNT and CDR2 YYREEE (reference sequence). There are 14 residues in the CDR3. V was cut by 1 base and J by 0 bases, with 4 bases left in between. CDR3 in DNA: TGTGCCAGCAGCTTGAACACGAACACCGGGGAGCTGTTTTTT. It translates to CASSLNTNTGELFF.

This clone was seen a few times. CDR3 loop: CASNTPRGELFF. CDR3 bases: TGTGCCAGCAACACGCCTAGGGGGGAGCTGTTTTTT. The chain employs TRBV9 and TRBJ2-2; D is uncertain. The CDR3 length is 12 residues. V shed 6 bases and J shed 8 bases, with 11 bases lying between them. CDR1 and CDR2 (germline): SGDLS, YYNGEE.

The chain recombines TRBV6-4 with TRBJ2-6; D is possibly TRBD2 (5 bases). The germline CDR1 and CDR2 sequences are MRHNA and SNTAGT. CDR3 length: 13 amino acids. Trimming pared 7 bases from V and 9 bases from J, leaving 13 bases between. The CDR3 DNA is TGTGCCAGCAAAAGGAGGCAGGACAACGTCCTGACTTTC. Its translation is CASKRRQDNVLTF.

The V gene is TRBV6-1, the J gene TRBJ1-2; D is uncertain. The CDR3 sequence is 14 residues long. Germline CDR1 MNHNS, CDR2 SASEGT. Trimming shortened V by 2 bases and J by 2 bases, and 9 bases separated the two germline ends. DNA of the CDR3: TGTGCCAGCAGTGAACTGACAAGCAACTATGGCTACACCTTC. This gives the protein CASSELTSNYGYTF.

The chain has TRBV6-5 and TRBJ2-2; no reliable D call. Trimming took 4 bases from V and 0 from J, leaving 3 bases between them. This CDR3 spans 13 amino acids. In germline, CDR1 is MNHEY, CDR2 SVGAGI. Here the CDR3 DNA reads TGTGCCAGCAGTTCCTCGAACACCGGGGAGCTGTTTTTT. It is translated as CASSSSNTGELFF.

This clone was seen at least ten times. The gene calls are TRBV18 and TRBJ1-4; possible D gene TRBD1, 6 bases. The ends were cut back, 2 bases at V and 7 bases at J, with 14 bases in the middle. Germline-derived CDR1 and CDR2 are KGHSH and LQKENI. The CDR3 runs to 15 residues. The CDR3 DNA reads as TGTGCCAGCTCACCAAGTAGTAGGGGGAGTGAAAAACTGTTTTTT. Its translation: CASSPSSRGSEKLFF.

This clone showed up just a few times. The genes are TRBV29-1 and TRBJ1-1; weak D call: TRBD1 (6 bases). CDR1 and CDR2 from the germline V gene are SQVTM and ANQGSEA. Trimming pared 4 bases from V and 11 bases from J, leaving 26 bases between. The CDR3 is 15 residues long. The CDR3: CSVGAGGAPSVGAFF. The CDR3, as DNA: TGCAGCGTTGGGGCGGGGGGGGCCCCTTCTGTGGGCGCTTTCTTT.